This TCR beta chain was documented in a study of blood T cell repertoires in COVID-19. Study-wide context: PBMCs, B-cell-depleted T cells, or T cells were the source of the cDNA or gDNA that made up the material.

In the original analysis: Estimation of nucleated cell counts was performed using reference gene primer amplification. Some clones are missing from TCRdb's copy, which holds only in-frame ones; the method was immunoSEQ multiplex PCR. D and trimming were read from the DNA, whereas the V and J calls and clone size are those reported in that table. The table has roughly 200,000 clones, approximately 80% seen once. The CDR3 totals 12 residues. Germline assignment: CDR1 LGHDT and CDR2 YNNKEL (reference sequence). Trimming pared 6 bases from V and 4 bases from J, leaving 9 bases between. This clone showed up just once. Seattle patients were enrolled during active infection and followed longitudinally.

Source material: peripheral blood. The TCR originated in a middle-aged woman with COVID-19, enrolled during active disease. This chain uses TRBV3-1 (or the pseudogene TRBV3-2) with TRBJ1-2, with D maybe TRBD1 (6 bases). The CDR3 loop reads CASRSRGYGYTF. Written as DNA, the CDR3 is TGTGCCAGCAGGAGCAGGGGCTATGGCTACACCTTC.